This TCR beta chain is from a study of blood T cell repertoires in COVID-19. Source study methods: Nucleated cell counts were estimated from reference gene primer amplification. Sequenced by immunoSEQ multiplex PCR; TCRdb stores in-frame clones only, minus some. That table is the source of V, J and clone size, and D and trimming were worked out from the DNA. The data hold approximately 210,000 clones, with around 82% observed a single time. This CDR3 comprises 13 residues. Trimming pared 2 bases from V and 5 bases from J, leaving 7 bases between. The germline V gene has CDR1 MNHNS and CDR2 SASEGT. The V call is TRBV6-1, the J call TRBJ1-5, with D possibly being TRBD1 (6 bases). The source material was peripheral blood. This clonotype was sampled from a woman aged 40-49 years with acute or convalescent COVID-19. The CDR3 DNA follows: TGTGCCAGCAGTGAACAGGGGCATCAGCCCCAGCATTTT. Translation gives CASSEQGHQPQHF.